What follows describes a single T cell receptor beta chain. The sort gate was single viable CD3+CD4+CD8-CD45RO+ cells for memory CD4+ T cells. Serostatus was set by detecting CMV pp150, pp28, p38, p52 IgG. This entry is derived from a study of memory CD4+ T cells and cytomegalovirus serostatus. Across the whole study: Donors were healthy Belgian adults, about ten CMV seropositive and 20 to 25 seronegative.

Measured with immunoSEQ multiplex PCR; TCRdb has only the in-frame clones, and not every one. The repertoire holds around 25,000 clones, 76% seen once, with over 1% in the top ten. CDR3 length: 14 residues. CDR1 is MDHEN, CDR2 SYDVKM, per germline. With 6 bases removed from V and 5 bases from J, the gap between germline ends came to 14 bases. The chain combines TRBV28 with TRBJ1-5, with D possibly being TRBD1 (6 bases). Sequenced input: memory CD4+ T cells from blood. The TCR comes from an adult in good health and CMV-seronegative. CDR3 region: CASSTGRGYQPQHF. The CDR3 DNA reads TGTGCCAGCAGCACAGGGCGGGGATATCAGCCCCAGCATTTT. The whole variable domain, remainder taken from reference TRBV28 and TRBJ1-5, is DVKVTQSSRYLVKRTGEKVFLECVQDMDHENMFWYRQDPGLGLRLIYFSYDVKMKEKGDIPEGYSVSREKKERFSLILESASTNQTSMYLCASSTGRGYQPQHFGDGTRLSIL.